The 16 T cell receptor beta chains below come from one sample, sequenced in a study of CD8 T cells in ankylosing spondylitis. Each CDR3 protein gets one entry after TCRdb re-called the 5' RACE reads with MiXCR. Of 250,000 or so distinct CDR3 sequences in the sample, around 25% were seen once. The sequenced material came from blood, either unsorted or a sorted T cell fraction (not recorded which). The origin of the receptors is a male donor with ankylosing spondylitis or in good health (not recorded which).

CDR3 residues: CASSQSNNQETQYF. The DNA for the CDR3 is TGTGCCAGCAGCCAATCCAACAACCAAGAGACCCAGTACTTC. The chain has TRBV12-3 or TRBV12-4 and TRBJ2-5; no reliable D call. The length of the CDR3 is 14 residues. The V end lost 6 bases, the J end lost 0 bases, and 11 bases lay between the germline ends.

This clonotype was seen many times. The chain combines TRBV7-8 with TRBJ2-1; D gene unclear. In germline, CDR1 is SGHVS, CDR2 FQNEAQ. Trimming stripped 5 bases from V and 5 bases from J, with 4 bases between. CDR3 size: 11 residues. The CDR3 DNA follows: TGTGCCAGCAGCCAGGACAATGAGCAGTTCTTC. Amino acids: CASSQDNEQFF.

The rearrangement uses TRBV27 and TRBJ2-7; 9 nucleotides line up with TRBD2. The CDR3 has 14 amino acids. J lost 5 bases, V lost 6 bases, and 8 bases had no gene match. The V gene's germline CDR1 is MNHEY and CDR2 SMNVEV (reference sequence). DNA of the CDR3: TGTGCCAGCAGAAGCGGGGGGCTTGGGGACGAGCAGTACTTC. Its protein is CASRSGGLGDEQYF.

This clonotype appeared once. The chain recombines TRBV2 with TRBJ2-3; 9 bases line up with TRBD1. This CDR3 comprises 17 residues. V lost 5 bases and J lost 5; bases outside the gene matches: 14. Looked up from germline, CDR1 is SNHLY and CDR2 is FYNNEI. For the CDR3, the DNA is TGTGCCAGCAGTCGGACAGGGGCGTCGGTTAGAGGAGATACGCAGTATTTT. Residues: CASSRTGASVRGDTQYF.

The chain couples TRBV11-1 to TRBJ2-1; TRBD2 aligns across 13 bases. After removal of 5 bases from V and 0 bases from J, the junction contained 10 bases not matched to a gene. This CDR3 has 19 amino acids. CDR1 SGHAT and CDR2 FQDESV come from the germline V gene (reference sequence). This chain's CDR3 is CASSDSGLAGASSYNEQFF. Here the CDR3 DNA reads TGTGCCAGCAGCGATTCCGGACTAGCGGGGGCCAGCTCCTACAATGAGCAGTTCTTC.

This clonotype was observed at least ten times. The chain recombines TRBV12-3 or TRBV12-4 with TRBJ2-3, with 9 bases that match TRBD2. This CDR3 is 15 amino acids long. The ends lost 10 bases at V and 4 bases at J; junction bases unmatched: 12. CDR3 loop: CATIPLAGGPDTQYF. DNA for the CDR3: TGTGCCACCATCCCCTTGGCGGGGGGGCCAGATACGCAGTATTTT.

This clonotype was detected many times. The CDR3 protein is CSAHTTSGLSYEQYF. CDR3 bases: TGCAGTGCCCACACTACTAGCGGACTCTCCTACGAGCAGTACTTC. The rearrangement joins TRBV20-1 to TRBJ2-7; 8 bases are shared with TRBD2. The CDR3 runs 15 residues. The J segment lost 0 bases and the V segment lost 6 bases, leaving 10 bases of the junction unmatched. Germline V gene lookup returns CDR1 DFQATT and CDR2 SNEGSKA (reference sequence).

This clonotype was found a few times. This chain joins TRBV20-1 and TRBJ2-3; TRBD2 matches 8 bases. Germline values: CDR1 DFQATT, CDR2 SNEGSKA (reference sequence). V lost 5 bases and J lost 11; bases outside the gene matches: 9. The CDR3 is 12 amino acids. CDR3 residues: CSASHGGARQYF. CDR3 in DNA: TGCAGTGCTTCCCACGGGGGGGCGAGGCAGTATTTT.

In this sample, this clonotype turned up many times. This chain joins TRBV10-3 and TRBJ1-1, with D possibly being TRBD1 (6 bases). V gave up 6 bases and J gave up 1 base, with 15 bases separating them. The CDR3 is 15 residues long. Germline V gene lookup returns CDR1 ENHRY and CDR2 SYGVKD. In DNA form, the CDR3 reads TGTGCCATCAGACCCACAGGGTACGAGAACACTGAAGCTTTCTTT. Amino acids: CAIRPTGYENTEAFF.

This clonotype came up many times. The V call is TRBV28, the J call TRBJ2-1; either TRBD1 or TRBD2 may fit D (6 bases each). CDR1 MDHEN and CDR2 SYDVKM come from the germline V gene. The CDR3 spans 13 residues. V was pared by 6 bases and J by 8 bases, with 14 bases between. The CDR3: CASSRGGLYEQFF. CDR3 coding DNA: TGTGCCAGCAGCCGTGGGGGGCTGTATGAGCAGTTCTTC.

This clonotype was detected once. This chain uses TRBV6-2 or TRBV6-3 with TRBJ2-3; 11 nucleotides agree with TRBD2. CDR3 length equals 16 residues. V was clipped by 5 bases and J by 4 bases; unmatched bases: 8. Germline V gene sequence: CDR1 MNHEY, CDR2 SVGEGT. The DNA of the CDR3 is TGTGCCAGCAGTCCCATAGCGGGGGGGAGCCCAGATACGCAGTATTTT. Translated, it gives CASSPIAGGSPDTQYF.

The chain couples TRBV28 to TRBJ2-1, with a possible D match to TRBD1 (6 bases). There are 17 residues in the CDR3. Germline V gene data show CDR1 as MDHEN and CDR2 as SYDVKM. The V end was cut by 7 bases, the J end by 5 bases, with 24 bases between. CDR3 protein: CASTSSSAGTSHNEQFF. Written as DNA, the CDR3 is TGTGCCAGCACGAGCTCATCGGCCGGGACAAGCCACAATGAGCAGTTCTTC.

The V gene is TRBV20-1, the J gene TRBJ2-4; D is tentatively TRBD1 or TRBD2 (5 bases each). Germline-derived CDR1 and CDR2 are DFQATT and SNEGSKA (reference sequence). This CDR3 contains 12 residues. V was shortened by 7 bases and J by 0 bases, with 7 bases between the two germline ends. CDR3: CSGGKAKNIQYF. The CDR3 nucleotides are TGCAGTGGGGGGAAAGCCAAAAACATTCAGTACTTC.

This clonotype showed up just once. The chain joins TRBV24-1 to TRBJ2-5; 7 positions agree with TRBD1. The length of the CDR3 is 17 residues. Trimming cost V 3 bases and J 2 bases; bases outside gene matches: 11. Germline CDR1 and CDR2: KGHDR and SFDVKD. The CDR3 sequence is CATSDPWRGGSQETQYF. The CDR3 DNA reads as TGTGCCACCAGTGATCCGTGGCGAGGGGGCAGTCAAGAGACCCAGTACTTC.

This clonotype was counted a few times. The chain has TRBV5-5 and TRBJ2-2; no clear D. The CDR3 totals 15 residues. Germline lookup yields CDR1 SGHKS and CDR2 YYEKEE (reference sequence). V lost 0 bases, J lost 7 bases, and 13 bases lay in between. The CDR3 DNA reads as TGTGCCAGCAGCTTGGTTTCTAGTTATGGCGGGGAGCTGTTTTTT. Encoded protein: CASSLVSSYGGELFF. The whole variable domain, filled in from reference TRBV5-5 and TRBJ2-2, reads DAGVTQSPTHLIKTRGQQVTLRCSPISGHKSVSWYQQVLGQGPQFIFQYYEKEERGRGNFPDRFSARQFPNYSSELNVNALLLGDSALYLCASSLVSSYGGELFFGEGSRLTVL.

This clonotype was seen many times. CDR3 sequence: CAISVGRGGDNEQFF. As DNA, the CDR3 is TGTGCCATCAGTGTGGGGCGAGGGGGGGACAATGAGCAGTTCTTC. The rearrangement uses TRBV10-3 and TRBJ2-1; tentative D call: TRBD2 (7 bases). Trimming took off 4 bases at V and 5 bases at J, with 15 bases between the two ends. The CDR3 contains 15 residues. The germline V gene has CDR1 ENHRY and CDR2 SYGVKD.